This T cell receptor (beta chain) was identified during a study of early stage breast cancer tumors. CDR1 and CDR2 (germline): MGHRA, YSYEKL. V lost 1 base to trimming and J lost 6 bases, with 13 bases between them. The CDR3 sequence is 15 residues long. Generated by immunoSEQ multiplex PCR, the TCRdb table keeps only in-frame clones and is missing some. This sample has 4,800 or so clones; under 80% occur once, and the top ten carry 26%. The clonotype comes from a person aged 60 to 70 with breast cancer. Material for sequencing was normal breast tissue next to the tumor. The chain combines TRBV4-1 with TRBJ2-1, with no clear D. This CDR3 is CASSQGGINSNEQFF. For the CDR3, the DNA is TGCGCCAGCAGCCAAGGGGGTATAAATAGCAATGAGCAGTTCTTC.